The 13 T cell receptor beta chains listed next were all sequenced from one sample in a study of blood T cell repertoires in COVID-19. This table comes from immunoSEQ multiplex PCR, and its TCRdb copy is limited to in-frame clones, with some not included. The table lists about 130,000 clones, about four fifths of them singletons. The sequenced sample consisted of peripheral blood. Source of these receptors: a woman aged 65 to 85 with COVID-19, enrolled during active disease.

DNA of the CDR3: TGCGCCAGCAGCGAGCAAAAGAACACCGGGGAGCTGTTTTTT. It specifies CASSEQKNTGELFF. This sequence joins TRBV5-1 and TRBJ2-2; D remains unclear. The CDR3 covers 14 residues. Germline V lookup: CDR1 SGHRS, CDR2 YFSETQ. The V gene lost 4 bases and the J gene lost 1 base, with 8 bases spanning the gap.

The CDR3 nucleotides are TGTGCCAGCAGCTCGAACGGCGGGGGCCCGAGGAATGAGCAGTTCTTC. The encoded protein is CASSSNGGGPRNEQFF. The V and J genes are TRBV5-6 and TRBJ2-1; perhaps TRBD2 as D (7 bases). The CDR3 covers 16 residues. Trimming stripped 3 bases from V and 7 bases from J, with 20 bases between. Germline CDR1 reads SGHDT; CDR2 reads YYEEEE.

This clone has just a few counts. Other DNA sequences in the sample encode the same CDR3. The chain links TRBV2 to TRBJ2-3; the D gene is possibly TRBD2 (6 bases). This CDR3 is 13 amino acids long. V was trimmed by 8 bases and J by 0 bases, leaving 9 bases between them. Per germline, CDR1 SNHLY and CDR2 FYNNEI. The CDR3 nucleotides are TGTGCCAGCTCCGGGGGTAGCACAGATACGCAGTATTTT. It encodes CASSGGSTDTQYF.

The CDR3 protein is CASSPSGGEDQLFF. The CDR3 bases are TGTGCCAGCAGCCCTTCAGGGGGCGAGGACCAACTGTTTTTT. The V call is TRBV3-1 (or the pseudogene TRBV3-2), the J call TRBJ1-4; 8 positions agree with TRBD1. The CDR3 spans 14 residues. V lost 4 bases to trimming and J lost 12 bases; unmatched junction nucleotides: 10. The germline V gene has CDR1 LGHDT and CDR2 YNNKEL (reference sequence).

The gene calls are TRBV5-5 and TRBJ1-3; TRBD1 might be the D (5 bases). Germline CDR1 is SGHKS and CDR2 is YYEKEE (reference sequence). The CDR3 runs 13 residues. V lost 3 bases and J 4 bases, leaving 8 bases between the germline ends. CDR3 protein: CASSSDIGNTIYF. The CDR3 nucleotides read TGTGCCAGCAGCTCGGACATCGGAAACACCATATATTTT.

V and J are TRBV5-1 and TRBJ2-3; 7 nucleotides match TRBD2. J gave up 0 bases and V 4 bases, and 8 bases lay outside the gene matches. Germline CDR1 reads SGHRS; CDR2 reads YFSETQ. The CDR3 is made up of 16 amino acids. The CDR3 DNA reads TGCGCCAGCAGCCGGGGGGTCGGGGGTAGCACAGATACGCAGTATTTT. It specifies CASSRGVGGSTDTQYF.

This clone was observed a handful of times. The rearrangement uses TRBV7-2 and TRBJ2-3; weak D call: TRBD1 (5 bases). V was clipped by 7 bases and J by 2 bases, with 10 bases between them. The CDR3 contains 13 residues. Germline lookup yields CDR1 SGHTA and CDR2 FQGNSA. In DNA form, the CDR3 reads TGTGCCAGCAACAGGTCCCTCACAGATACGCAGTATTTT. It codes for CASNRSLTDTQYF. Supplemented by reference TRBV7-2 and TRBJ2-3, the full variable domain reads GAGVSQSPSNKVTEKGKDVELRCDPISGHTALYWYRQSLGQGLEFLIYFQGNSAPDKSGLPSDRFSAERTGGSVSTLTIQRTQQEDSAVYLCASNRSLTDTQYFGPGTRLTVL.

CDR3 nucleotides: TGTGCCAGCAGTTTAAGACAGGGTGCTCAGCCCCAGCATTTT. Translating it yields CASSLRQGAQPQHF. The V call is TRBV27, the J call TRBJ1-5; TRBD1 matches 7 bases. The CDR3 is 14 amino acids. The V segment lost 2 bases and the J segment 6 bases; nucleotides outside the gene matches: 4. From germline, CDR1 is MNHEY and CDR2 SMNVEV (reference sequence).

The CDR3 is CASSLLGRADYEQYF. The CDR3 nucleotides read TGTGCCAGCAGCTTGCTCGGCAGGGCGGACTACGAGCAGTACTTC. This chain connects TRBV5-6 to TRBJ2-7, with D possibly TRBD1 on 5 matching bases. CDR1 and CDR2 from the germline V gene are SGHDT and YYEEEE. CDR3 length equals 15 residues. Trimming removed 1 base from V and 3 bases from J, with 14 bases in between.

V gene TRBV28 combines with J gene TRBJ2-7, with D possibly being TRBD1 (5 bases). The germline CDR1 and CDR2 sequences are MDHEN and SYDVKM. The CDR3 totals 14 residues. The V end lost 6 bases, the J end lost 3 bases, and 15 bases lay between the germline ends. CDR3 bases: TGTGCCAGCAGGGCAGGGCGCGGCGTCTACGAGCAGTACTTC. It translates to CASRAGRGVYEQYF.

This clone was found many times. V gene TRBV6-5 combines with J gene TRBJ1-3; tentative D call: TRBD1 (6 bases). From germline, CDR1 is MNHEY and CDR2 SVGAGI. V was shortened by 6 bases and J by 2 bases, with 11 bases between the two germline ends. This CDR3 region has 14 residues. In DNA, the CDR3 is TGTGCCAGCAGCACAGGGTTCACTGGAAACACCATATATTTT. Its protein is CASSTGFTGNTIYF.

This chain connects TRBV7-2 to TRBJ1-5, with a weak D call TRBD1 (5 bases). V was pared by 0 bases and J by 7 bases, with 19 bases between. This CDR3 has 17 residues. The germline gives CDR1 SGHTA, CDR2 FQGNSA. DNA for the CDR3: TGTGCCAGCAGCTTAGCGCTTTCTGGGGGTGGGGGGCAGCCCCAGCATTTT. Its protein is CASSLALSGGGGQPQHF.

The chain is built from TRBV6-2 or TRBV6-3 and TRBJ1-1, with 7 nucleotides matching TRBD1. Germline CDR1 reads MNHEY; CDR2 reads SVGEGT. V gave up 4 bases and J gave up 6 bases; unmatched junction bases: 8. The CDR3 consists of 14 residues. The CDR3 region is CASSSGQTLAEAFF. CDR3 DNA: TGTGCCAGCAGTTCGGGACAGACCTTAGCTGAAGCTTTCTTT.